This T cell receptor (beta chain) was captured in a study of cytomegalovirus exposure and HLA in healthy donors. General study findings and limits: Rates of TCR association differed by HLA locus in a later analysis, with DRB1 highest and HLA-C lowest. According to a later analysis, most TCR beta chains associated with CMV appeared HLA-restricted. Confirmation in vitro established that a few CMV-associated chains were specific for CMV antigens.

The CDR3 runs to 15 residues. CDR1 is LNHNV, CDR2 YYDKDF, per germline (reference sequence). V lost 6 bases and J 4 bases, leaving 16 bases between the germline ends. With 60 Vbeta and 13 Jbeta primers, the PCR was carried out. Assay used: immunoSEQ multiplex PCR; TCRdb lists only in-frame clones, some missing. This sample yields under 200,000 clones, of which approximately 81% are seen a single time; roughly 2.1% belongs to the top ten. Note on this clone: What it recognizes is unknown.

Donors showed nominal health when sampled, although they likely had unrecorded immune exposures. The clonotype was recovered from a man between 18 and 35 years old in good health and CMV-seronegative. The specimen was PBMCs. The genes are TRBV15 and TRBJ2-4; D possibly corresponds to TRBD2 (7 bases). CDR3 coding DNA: TGTGCCACCAGTCGGCGGGGGCAGTCGAAAAACATTCAGTACTTC. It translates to CATSRRGQSKNIQYF.